Presented here are 25 T cell receptor beta chains from one specimen sequenced in a study of response to subunit inactivated influenza vaccine. MiXCR, run by TCRdb on the RT-PCR reads, gives a single entry per CDR3 protein. The sample holds about 540,000 distinct CDR3 sequences, approximately 22% seen once. The same sample was also studied in work on T cells expressing NK-cell markers. That source adds: The cDNA for TCR beta came from 5'RACE template switching with UMIs.

Here the sequenced sample was CD4+ T cells sorted from PBMCs, taken 11 to 12 days after vaccination. These receptors originate from a man aged 50-59 years who received an inactivated influenza vaccine.

This chain joins TRBV7-2 and TRBJ1-1; tentatively, D is TRBD1 (6 bases). Germline CDR1 is SGHTA and CDR2 is FQGNSA. Deletions cut 5 bases from V and 4 bases from J, with 14 bases between. The CDR3 extends over 14 amino acids. The CDR3 spells CASSPMEGGTEAFF. CDR3 nucleotide sequence: TGTGCCAGCAGCCCGATGGAGGGGGGCACTGAAGCTTTCTTT.

This clonotype showed up just a few times. The chain links TRBV7-9 to TRBJ2-2; weak D call: TRBD1 (5 bases). Trimming shortened V by 5 bases and J by 6 bases, and 13 bases separated the two germline ends. The CDR3 is 14 amino acids. The germline V gene encodes CDR1 SEHNR and CDR2 FQNEAQ (reference sequence). The CDR3 reads CASSPRRAAGELFF. DNA of the CDR3: TGTGCCAGCAGCCCCCGCAGGGCTGCCGGGGAGCTGTTTTTT.

The gene calls are TRBV6-2 or TRBV6-3 and TRBJ2-2; D not certain. V gave up 5 bases and J gave up 2 bases, with 6 bases separating them. The CDR3 is 13 amino acids. Germline V gene data show CDR1 as MNHEY and CDR2 as SVGEGT. CDR3 nucleotide sequence: TGTGCCAGCAGTCCTTTTAACACCGGGGAGCTGTTTTTT. Encoded protein: CASSPFNTGELFF.

The chain carries TRBV19 and TRBJ2-3, with D uncertain. CDR1 and CDR2 from the germline V gene are LNHDA and SQIVND (reference sequence). The CDR3 has 14 residues. Trimming took 3 bases from V and 4 from J, leaving 11 bases between them. The CDR3 sequence is CASSIDYRPDTQYF. In DNA form, the CDR3 reads TGTGCCAGTAGTATTGATTATCGGCCAGATACGCAGTATTTT.

This clonotype was seen once. Written as DNA, the CDR3 is TGCAGTGCTAGAGAGTTTGATTCACCCCTCCACTTT. Its protein product is CSAREFDSPLHF. The chain joins TRBV20-1 to TRBJ1-6; unclear D gene. CDR1 is DFQATT, CDR2 SNEGSKA, per germline (reference sequence). V dropped 0 bases and J dropped 8 bases, with 5 bases sitting between them. The CDR3 is made up of 12 amino acids.

The chain has TRBV28 and TRBJ2-1; D perhaps matches TRBD2 (5 bases). Deletions cut 9 bases from V and 0 bases from J, with 15 bases between. CDR3 size: 15 residues. CDR1 is MDHEN and CDR2 is SYDVKM in the germline V gene. CDR3 DNA: TGTGCCAGTTCCAACAGCGGCCTCTCCTACAATGAGCAGTTCTTC. Translating gives CASSNSGLSYNEQFF.

The sample holds a few counts of this clonotype. This chain links TRBV9 with TRBJ1-3, with D uncertain. In germline, CDR1 is SGDLS, CDR2 YYNGEE. The CDR3 length is 15 residues. The V end was cut by 5 bases, the J end by 0 bases, with 12 bases between. CDR3 DNA: TGTGCCAGCAGTATTACGGGTGTCTCTGGAAACACCATATATTTT. Translation: CASSITGVSGNTIYF.

The chain couples TRBV29-1 to TRBJ2-7; 9 positions agree with TRBD1. Germline values: CDR1 SQVTM, CDR2 ANQGSEA. The CDR3 is 14 amino acids. V dropped 6 bases and J dropped 6; count of bases not matched to a gene: 12. As DNA, the CDR3 is TGCAGCGTCGCCACCGGGACAGGGCGCACCGAGCAGTACTTC. Its protein is CSVATGTGRTEQYF.

The chain joins TRBV5-6 to TRBJ1-6; tentative D call: TRBD1 (6 bases). This CDR3 is built from 16 residues. V lost 2 bases to trimming and J lost 6 bases, with 15 bases between them. Germline lookup yields CDR1 SGHDT and CDR2 YYEEEE. This chain's CDR3 is CASSLFDRIGNSPLHF. As DNA, the CDR3 is TGTGCCAGCAGCTTATTCGACAGGATTGGTAATTCACCCCTCCACTTT.

The chain uses TRBV10-3 and TRBJ1-1; D not resolved. In germline, CDR1 is ENHRY, CDR2 SYGVKD. The germline V and J ends were trimmed by 8 bases and 0 bases, with 10 bases remaining between them. The CDR3 totals 13 residues. CDR3 sequence reads: CAIRYDLNTEAFF. CDR3 bases: TGTGCCATCCGGTATGACCTGAACACTGAAGCTTTCTTT.

This clonotype was detected many times. The gene calls are TRBV11-1 and TRBJ2-5; D is undetermined. The CDR3 sequence is 16 residues long. Germline V lookup: CDR1 SGHAT, CDR2 FQDESV (reference sequence). The V end lost 5 bases, the J end lost 2 bases, and 18 bases lay between the germline ends. The CDR3 region has the DNA TGTGCCAGCAGCCCGCGGCGTGCAGGAGTGCAAGAGACCCAGTACTTC. Translated, it gives CASSPRRAGVQETQYF.

This clonotype was counted between two and nine times. This chain uses TRBV7-2 with TRBJ2-4; 9 bases fit TRBD1. The CDR3 runs 16 residues. The germline V gene encodes CDR1 SGHTA and CDR2 FQGNSA. Losses at the gene ends were 1 base for V and 1 base for J; bases not matched to a gene: 2. In DNA, the CDR3 is TGTGCCAGCAGCTTAGGACAGGGGGTGGCCAAAAACATTCAGTACTTC. It specifies CASSLGQGVAKNIQYF.

This clonotype showed up just a few times. The chain has TRBV5-1 and TRBJ1-1, with 9 positions matching TRBD1. The CDR3 has 20 residues. Trimming removed 4 bases from V and 1 base from J; junction bases left unmatched: 20. The germline V gene has CDR1 SGHRS and CDR2 YFSETQ. The CDR3 bases are TGCGCCAGCAGCAGAGATAGGACCGGGACAGGGACTGTATGGAACACTGAAGCTTTCTTT. Translation: CASSRDRTGTGTVWNTEAFF.

This clonotype was recorded at least ten times. The chain has TRBV4-1 and TRBJ2-5; D remains ambiguous. The CDR3 has 14 amino acids. Trimming removed 3 bases from V and 5 bases from J, with 13 bases in between. Germline-derived CDR1 and CDR2 are MGHRA and YSYEKL. The CDR3 coding sequence is TGCGCCAGCAGCCAGGAAGGCGGTTTGGAGACCCAGTACTTC. This gives the protein CASSQEGGLETQYF.

The rearrangement links TRBV7-2 to TRBJ1-6; maybe TRBD1 (5 bases). CDR3 length: 13 residues. V lost 5 bases and J 13 bases, leaving 15 bases between the germline ends. Per germline, CDR1 SGHTA and CDR2 FQGNSA. The CDR3 sequence: CASSPRTDIPLHF. CDR3 nucleotides: TGTGCCAGCAGCCCACGGACGGACATTCCCCTCCACTTT.

The chain employs TRBV21-1 and TRBJ2-2. TRBV21-1 is a documented pseudogene. This CDR3 comprises 15 residues. The CDR3: CASTIELSNTGELFF. The CDR3 DNA follows: TGTGCCAGCACCATAGAGCTATCGAACACCGGGGAGCTGTTTTTT.

The table lists this clonotype with a few counts. V is TRBV12-3 or TRBV12-4 and J is TRBJ2-1; D is unclear. The CDR3 loop spans 12 amino acids. V gave up 6 bases and J gave up 5 bases, with 8 bases separating them. This chain's CDR3 is CASSWTHNEQFF. The CDR3 nucleotides are TGTGCCAGCAGCTGGACCCACAATGAGCAGTTCTTC.

In this sample, this clonotype turned up a few times. This rearrangement joins TRBV5-1 to TRBJ1-1; no reliable D call. Trimming cost V 1 base and J 0 bases, with 16 bases left between them. Germline-derived CDR1 and CDR2 are SGHRS and YFSETQ. This CDR3 is built from 17 residues. This chain's CDR3 is CASSLREDGLLNTEAFF. CDR3 coding DNA: TGCGCCAGCAGCTTGAGGGAAGATGGGCTGTTGAACACTGAAGCTTTCTTT.

This clonotype was seen a few times. The genes are TRBV7-8 and TRBJ1-1, with D perhaps matching TRBD1 (6 bases). V lost 6 bases and J lost 4, with 12 bases in between. Germline CDR1 SGHVS, CDR2 FQNEAQ. The CDR3 covers 13 residues. CDR3 DNA: TGTGCCAGCAGGAGGGGGGGGGGCACTGAAGCTTTCTTT. This sequence encodes CASRRGGGTEAFF.

The chain links TRBV7-8 to TRBJ2-7; D gene uncertain. The germline V gene encodes CDR1 SGHVS and CDR2 FQNEAQ. V was shortened by 1 base and J by 2 bases, with 12 bases between the two germline ends. This CDR3 is built from 15 residues. The CDR3 loop is CASSLVEHSPYEQYF. DNA of the CDR3: TGTGCCAGCAGCTTAGTGGAACACAGTCCCTACGAGCAGTACTTC.

There are a few counts of this clonotype. The chain uses TRBV20-1 and TRBJ2-1; 9 nucleotides match TRBD2. The CDR3 totals 14 residues. Trimming took 3 bases from V and 6 from J; bases not matched to a gene: 6. Germline V gene sequence: CDR1 DFQATT, CDR2 SNEGSKA (reference sequence). CDR3 residues: CSARPGTSRNEQFF. The CDR3 coding sequence is TGCAGTGCTAGGCCCGGGACTAGCCGCAATGAGCAGTTCTTC.

This clonotype was detected only a few times. The chain recombines TRBV24-1 with TRBJ2-1; possibly TRBD1 for D (6 bases). CDR1 KGHDR and CDR2 SFDVKD come from the germline V gene. V lost 4 bases to trimming and J lost 8 bases, with 11 bases between them. The CDR3 is 13 amino acids. The CDR3 DNA reads as TGTGCCACCAGTGACAGGGGAGACTATGAGCAGTTCTTC. Translation: CATSDRGDYEQFF.

In this sample, this clonotype turned up a few times. The J gene is TRBJ1-6, the V gene TRBV20-1; 10 bases are a match to TRBD1. The germline V gene has CDR1 DFQATT and CDR2 SNEGSKA (reference sequence). V trimming: 0 bases; J trimming: 9 bases; junction bases outside the gene matches: 2. CDR3 length: 14 residues. This CDR3 reads CSAREGTGASPLHF. The CDR3 DNA reads TGCAGTGCTAGAGAGGGGACAGGGGCTTCACCCCTCCACTTT.

Many counts were recorded for this clonotype. The chain uses TRBV27 and TRBJ2-7, with D perhaps TRBD2 (6 bases). V lost 5 bases and J 1 base, leaving 15 bases between the germline ends. The germline CDR1 and CDR2 sequences are MNHEY and SMNVEV (reference sequence). The CDR3 loop spans 15 amino acids. The CDR3 DNA reads as TGTGCCAGCAGTGCCGCGGGACTGGGGTCCTACGAGCAGTACTTC. Amino acids: CASSAAGLGSYEQYF.

This rearrangement joins TRBV6-2 or TRBV6-3 to TRBJ1-1; D perhaps matches TRBD1 (6 bases). The CDR3 sequence is 14 residues long. V lost 5 bases and J 1 base, leaving 11 bases between the germline ends. CDR1 is MNHEY, CDR2 SVGEGT, per germline. Here the CDR3 reads CASSKTRGNTEAFF. The CDR3 bases are TGTGCCAGCAGTAAGACCAGGGGGAACACTGAAGCTTTCTTT.